This T cell receptor (beta chain) was profiled in a study of blood T cell repertoires in COVID-19. Study details: Sources were T cells, B-cell-depleted T cells, or PBMCs; the material itself was cDNA or gDNA.

Methods used by the authors: Using reference gene primer amplification, nucleated cell counts were estimated. Assay used: immunoSEQ multiplex PCR; TCRdb lists only in-frame clones, some missing. The D gene and trimming were derived from the DNA, and the V and J assignments and clone size from that table. The sample carries about 48,000 clones, approximately 81% recorded once. The CDR3 extends over 15 amino acids. The V gene lost 4 bases and the J gene lost 5 bases, with 14 bases spanning the gap. Germline CDR1 KGHDR, CDR2 SFDVKD. This clone has only one observation. The receptor comes from a woman in her fifties or sixties with acute or convalescent COVID-19. The sample consisted of peripheral blood. V is TRBV24-1 and J is TRBJ1-5, with D possibly TRBD1 on 5 matching bases. CDR3 protein: CATSDPREVDQPQHF. CDR3 nucleotide sequence: TGTGCCACCAGTGACCCCAGGGAAGTGGATCAGCCCCAGCATTTT.